The sequence of this TCR beta chain was determined in a study of T-cell memory formation after mild COVID-19. In the study overall: In these data, TCR clusters were largely donor specific.

Notes on the study in general: The pre-infection memory compartment contained some responding clones, suggesting cross-reactive memory joined. Clones contracting over day 15 to 85 were CD4/CD8 balanced, with later expanders leaning CD4+.

This clonotype has only a few counts. The antigen is unknown. cDNA libraries for TCR alpha and TCR beta, carrying sample barcodes and UMIs, came from 5'RACE with constant-segment primers. TCRdb recomputed calls from the 5' RACE reads with MiXCR, one row per CDR3 protein. The table has 450,000 to 650,000 distinct CDR3 sequences, 15% to 20% seen once. V trimming: 3 bases; J trimming: 5 bases; junction bases outside the gene matches: 9. The CDR3 totals 18 residues. The receptor comes from an adult woman who had mild COVID-19 (a few samples of this study predate the infection). Cell type and time point are not known. The sample comprised PBMCs or a T cell subset sorted from them (not recorded which). The V call is TRBV12-3 or TRBV12-4, the J call TRBJ2-1, with TRBD2 matching 14 bases. This CDR3 is CASSFPPGLAGAHNEQFF. The CDR3 nucleotides read TGTGCCAGCAGTTTCCCTCCGGGACTAGCGGGAGCCCACAATGAGCAGTTCTTC.